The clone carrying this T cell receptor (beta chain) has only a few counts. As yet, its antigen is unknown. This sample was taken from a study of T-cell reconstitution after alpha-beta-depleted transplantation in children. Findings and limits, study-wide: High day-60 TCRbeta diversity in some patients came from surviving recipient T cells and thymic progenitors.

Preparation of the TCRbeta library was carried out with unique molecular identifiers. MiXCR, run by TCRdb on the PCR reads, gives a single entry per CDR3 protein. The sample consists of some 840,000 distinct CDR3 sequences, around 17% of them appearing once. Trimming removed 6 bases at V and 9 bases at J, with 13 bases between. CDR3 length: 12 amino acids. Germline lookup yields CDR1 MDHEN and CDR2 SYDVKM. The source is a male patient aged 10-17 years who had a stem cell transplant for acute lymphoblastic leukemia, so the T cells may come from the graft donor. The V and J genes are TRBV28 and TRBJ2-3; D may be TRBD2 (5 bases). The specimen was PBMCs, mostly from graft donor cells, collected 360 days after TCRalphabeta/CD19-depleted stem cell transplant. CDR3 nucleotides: TGTGCCAGCAGCGCCTTACTAGGAACGCAGTATTTT. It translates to CASSALLGTQYF.